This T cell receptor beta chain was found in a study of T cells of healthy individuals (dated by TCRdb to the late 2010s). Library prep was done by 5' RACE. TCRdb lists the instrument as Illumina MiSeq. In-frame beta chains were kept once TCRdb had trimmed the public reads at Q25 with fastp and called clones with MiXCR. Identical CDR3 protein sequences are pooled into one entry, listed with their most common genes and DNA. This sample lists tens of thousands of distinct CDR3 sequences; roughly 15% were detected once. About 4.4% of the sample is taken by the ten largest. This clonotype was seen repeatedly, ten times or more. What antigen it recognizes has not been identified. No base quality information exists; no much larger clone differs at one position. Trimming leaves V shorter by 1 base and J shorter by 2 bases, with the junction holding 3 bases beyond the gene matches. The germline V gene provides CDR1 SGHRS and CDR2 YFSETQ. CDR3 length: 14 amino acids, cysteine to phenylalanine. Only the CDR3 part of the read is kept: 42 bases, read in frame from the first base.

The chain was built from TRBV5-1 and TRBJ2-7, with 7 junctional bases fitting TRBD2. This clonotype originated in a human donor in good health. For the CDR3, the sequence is CASSLSSGAYEQYF. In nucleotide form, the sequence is TGCGCCAGCAGCTTGTCTAGCGGCGCCTACGAGCAGTACTTC.